One and the same sample provided the 18 T cell receptor beta chains below, sequenced in a study of liver allograft versus peripheral blood T cells. Looking at the study overall: Recipients' peripheral blood T cell receptor repertoires were compared with those in transplanted livers.

Each CDR3 protein gets one entry after TCRdb re-called the reads with MiXCR. In the table there are fewer than 9,500 distinct CDR3 sequences, over 15% of which are singletons. The receptors derive from a human patient who had a liver transplant. Some T cells may originate from the graft donor.

In its sample, this clonotype was seen many times. V usage is TRBV6-1 and J usage is TRBJ2-7, with no clear D. V was clipped by 10 bases and J by 5 bases, with 12 bases between them. From germline, CDR1 is MNHNS and CDR2 SASEGT. The CDR3 is 11 residues long. CDR3 in amino acids: CATSKNHEQYF. The CDR3 DNA follows: TGTGCCACAAGTAAGAACCACGAGCAGTACTTC.

By proportion, this clonotype is medium-sized. The chain carries TRBV27 and TRBJ1-6; TRBD1 agrees at 7 bases. After removal of 6 bases from V and 10 bases from J, the junction contained 9 bases not matched to a gene. From germline, CDR1 is MNHEY and CDR2 SMNVEV (reference sequence). This CDR3 region has 14 residues. CDR3 nucleotide sequence: TGTGCCAGCAGGGCAGTACAGGGGTACTCACCCCTCCACTTT. This sequence encodes CASRAVQGYSPLHF.

By share of the sample, this clonotype is medium-sized. The chain couples TRBV7-2 to TRBJ1-4; TRBD1 matches at 7 bases. Germline V CDR1 and CDR2: SGHTA, FQGNSA. The CDR3 has 14 residues. Losses at the gene ends were 5 bases for V and 5 bases for J; bases not matched to a gene: 5. CDR3 region: CASSQQGGNEKLFF. CDR3 nucleotide sequence: TGTGCCAGCAGCCAGCAGGGGGGGAATGAAAAACTGTTTTTT.

A word on this clonotype: One base away lies a much larger clone, so this may be a sequencing read error. The J gene is TRBJ1-1, the V gene TRBV20-1, with D hard to call. This CDR3 has 14 amino acids. Germline values: CDR1 DFQATT, CDR2 SNEGSKA (reference sequence). The CDR3 DNA is TGCGGTGCCAAGCCAGGATCCCAGAACACTGAAGCTTTCTTT. This gives the protein CGAKPGSQNTEAFF.

There are a few counts of this clonotype. This chain uses TRBV6-2 or TRBV6-3 with TRBJ2-3, with 8 nucleotides matching TRBD2. The CDR3 contains 16 residues. V lost 6 bases, J lost 0 bases, and 8 bases stayed unmatched. Germline V gene lookup returns CDR1 MNHEY and CDR2 SVGEGT. The DNA for the CDR3 is TGTGCCAGCAGCCGCGGACTAGCACCCAGCACAGATACGCAGTATTTT. Amino acids: CASSRGLAPSTDTQYF.

In its sample, this clonotype is medium-sized. The genes are TRBV6-5 and TRBJ1-5; D is undetermined. The CDR3 consists of 15 residues. V was clipped by 0 bases and J by 1 base, with 7 bases between them. Germline CDR1 is MNHEY and CDR2 is SVGAGI. CDR3 in amino acids: CASSYSPGSNQPQHF. Here the CDR3 DNA reads TGTGCCAGCAGTTACTCCCCCGGGAGCAATCAGCCCCAGCATTTT.

This clonotype was detected many times. J is TRBJ1-2 and V is TRBV12-3 or TRBV12-4, with D uncertain. Deletions cut 6 bases from V and 1 base from J, with 12 bases between. The CDR3 extends over 14 amino acids. This chain's CDR3 is CASSLTDINYGYTF. The CDR3 DNA reads as TGTGCCAGCAGCCTGACCGACATTAACTATGGCTACACCTTC.

The chain employs TRBV5-6 and TRBJ1-2; a possible D gene is TRBD1 (5 bases). Per germline, CDR1 SGHDT and CDR2 YYEEEE. The V gene lost 0 bases and the J gene lost 4 bases, with 7 bases spanning the gap. This CDR3 contains 13 residues. In DNA form, the CDR3 reads TGTGCCAGCAGCTTGGACAGGCCCTATGGCTACACCTTC. Translated: CASSLDRPYGYTF.

The chain joins TRBV5-1 to TRBJ1-2, with a tentative D call TRBD1 (5 bases). In germline, CDR1 is SGHRS, CDR2 YFSETQ. This CDR3 spans 13 amino acids. Trimming pared 4 bases from V and 2 bases from J, leaving 9 bases between. The CDR3 DNA is TGCGCCAGCAGCGACAGCCGGAACTATGGCTACACCTTC. Translation: CASSDSRNYGYTF.

This clonotype showed up many times. J is TRBJ2-1 and V is TRBV6-2 or TRBV6-3, with 8 bases aligning to TRBD2. The CDR3 is 14 residues long. The V gene's germline CDR1 is MNHEY and CDR2 SVGEGT. Trimming at V came to 6 bases and at J to 4 bases, leaving 5 bases not matched to a gene. CDR3 nucleotides: TGTGCCAGCAGGGCGGGACTAGATTACAATGAGCAGTTCTTC. Translation gives CASRAGLDYNEQFF.

This clonotype was picked up many times. The junction and the germline gene differ at one end; a read error may be behind it. This sequence joins TRBV6-1 and TRBJ2-2, with D perhaps matching TRBD2 (5 bases). CDR1 is MNHNS and CDR2 is SASEGT in the germline V gene. This CDR3 is built from 15 residues. The CDR3 DNA sequence: TGCGCCAGCAGTGAGTCCCGGGGTTGGACCGGGGAGCTGTTTTTT. It yields the protein CASSESRGWTGELFF.

In its sample, this clonotype ranks as medium-sized (0.01 to 0.1%). The chain uses TRBV9 and TRBJ1-4; TRBD1 aligns across 10 bases. J was trimmed by 8 bases and V by 0 bases; bases with no gene match: 7. CDR3 length: 16 residues. Germline CDR1 and CDR2: SGDLS and YYNGEE. In DNA, the CDR3 is TGTGCCAGCAGCGTAGTAGGACAGGGGGGAAACGAAAAACTGTTTTTT. Translated, it gives CASSVVGQGGNEKLFF.

This clonotype is deemed medium-sized. The chain carries TRBV18 and TRBJ2-7, with 9 bases matching TRBD1. The CDR3 has 16 residues. Unmatched junction bases numbered 8, after V lost 3 bases and J lost 2 bases. The germline V gene encodes CDR1 KGHSH and CDR2 LQKENI. CDR3 nucleotide sequence: TGTGCCAGCTCACCTCCCCGGGACAGGGTCCCCTACGAGCAGTACTTC. It is translated as CASSPPRDRVPYEQYF.

This clonotype is labeled as medium-sized. V usage is TRBV19 and J usage is TRBJ1-6; TRBD1 agrees at 9 bases. J was trimmed by 8 bases and V by 7 bases; bases with no gene match: 3. Germline loops: CDR1 LNHDA, CDR2 SQIVND (reference sequence). This CDR3 comprises 13 residues. The CDR3 spells CASTGQGYSPLHF. The CDR3 coding sequence is TGTGCCAGTACGGGACAGGGTTATTCACCCCTCCACTTT.

This clonotype was counted many times. J is TRBJ2-4 and V is TRBV7-2; D is undetermined. The V gene's germline CDR1 is SGHTA and CDR2 FQGNSA. This CDR3 contains 14 residues. The ends were cut back, 3 bases at V and 1 base at J, with 7 bases in the middle. CDR3 DNA sequence: TGTGCCAGCAGCTTGAGTAGGGCCAAAAACATTCAGTACTTC. It yields the protein CASSLSRAKNIQYF.

By share of the sample, this clonotype is medium-sized. The chain couples TRBV18 to TRBJ1-1, with unresolved D. Germline V gene data show CDR1 as KGHSH and CDR2 as LQKENI. This CDR3 spans 15 amino acids. V was pared by 3 bases and J by 1 base, with 12 bases between. The CDR3 sequence is CASSPMDGWNTEAFF. In DNA form, the CDR3 reads TGTGCCAGCTCACCCATGGACGGGTGGAACACTGAAGCTTTCTTT.

By proportion, this clonotype is medium-sized. The rearrangement uses TRBV19 and TRBJ1-2; D uncertain. The CDR3 consists of 14 residues. The germline V gene has CDR1 LNHDA and CDR2 SQIVND (reference sequence). V gave up 6 bases and J gave up 8 bases, with 19 bases separating them. The CDR3 bases are TGTGCCAGTAGCCTCGACATTGGGCGGCGCGGCTACACCTTC. Translated, it gives CASSLDIGRRGYTF.

This clonotype came up many times. The genes are TRBV12-3 or TRBV12-4 and TRBJ2-7; D gene ambiguous. V was trimmed by 1 base and J by 3 bases, leaving 4 bases between them. The CDR3 is 12 residues long. This chain's CDR3 is CASSLDSYEQYF. The DNA for the CDR3 is TGTGCCAGCAGTTTAGACAGCTACGAGCAGTACTTC.